This T cell receptor (beta chain) came from a study of T-cell reconstitution after alpha-beta-depleted transplantation in children. Preparation of the TCRbeta library used unique molecular identifiers. One entry per CDR3 protein results from TCRdb running MiXCR on the PCR reads. This table holds 490,000 or so distinct CDR3 sequences, about an eighth found once. This clonotype was observed a few times. Germline CDR1 SGHDT, CDR2 YYEEEE. The CDR3 consists of 19 residues. V dropped 3 bases and J dropped 8; count of bases not matched to a gene: 22. The sample was PBMCs from the stem cell graft donor, taken from the stem cell graft. The TCR sequence derives from a human donor who donated a stem cell graft to a child with combined immunodeficiency. The chain carries TRBV5-6 and TRBJ1-4; 7 nucleotides agree with TRBD1. CDR3: CASSSPGRTGGLVLEKLFF. CDR3 DNA sequence: TGTGCCAGCAGCTCCCCGGGAAGGACAGGAGGGCTGGTATTGGAAAAACTGTTTTTT.